A single sample gave rise to the 12 T cell receptor beta chains below, sequenced in a study of blood T cell repertoires in COVID-19 (dated by TCRdb to the early 2020s). Library method: the immunoSEQ multiplex PCR assay. The source is immuneACCESS, and TCRdb retained only in-frame sequences with V and J called. Part of the clones is not carried over; for the studies checked, unresolved V genes explain less than half of this, and the remainder is unexplained. This sample holds 200,000 to 250,000 clones; 86% were observed only once. 10% to 13% of the sample is taken by the ten largest. The specimen was peripheral blood. Receptors originate from a woman between 50 and 59 years old with COVID-19, enrolled during active disease.

This clone was observed once. The chain couples TRBV7-2 to TRBJ2-7; D ambiguous. The length of the CDR3 is 13 residues. Germline V gives CDR1 SGHTA, CDR2 FQGNSA. V lost 5 bases and J 3 bases, leaving 11 bases between the germline ends. CDR3: CASSLGPYYEQYV. For the CDR3, the DNA is TGTGCCAGCAGCCTGGGCCCGTACTACGAGCAGTACGTC.

The chain links TRBV7-8 to TRBJ2-7; TRBD2 aligns across 8 bases. There are 15 residues in the CDR3. V lost 5 bases to trimming and J lost 1 base; unmatched junction nucleotides: 7. Germline CDR1 is SGHVS and CDR2 is FQNEAQ. CDR3 region: CASSRGSGESYEQYF. CDR3 DNA sequence: TGTGCCAGCAGCCGGGGTAGCGGGGAATCCTACGAGCAGTACTTC.

The chain has TRBV5-1 and TRBJ1-3; 11 positions match TRBD1. The CDR3 extends over 18 amino acids. Germline loops: CDR1 SGHRS, CDR2 YFSETQ. Trimming at V came to 3 bases and at J to 1 base, leaving 9 bases not matched to a gene. The DNA of the CDR3 is TGCGCCAGCAGCTCCCGGGGGACAGGGGGTTTATCTGGAAACACCATATATTTT. Translating gives CASSSRGTGGLSGNTIYF.

V gene TRBV20-1 combines with J gene TRBJ2-7; D gene ambiguous. V lost 2 bases, J lost 3 bases, and 5 bases lay in between. Germline-derived CDR1 and CDR2 are DFQATT and SNEGSKA (reference sequence). CDR3 size: 11 residues. The CDR3 protein is CSARILYEQYF. The CDR3 nucleotides are TGCAGTGCTAGAATCCTCTACGAGCAGTACTTC.

The chain recombines TRBV14 with TRBJ1-6, with TRBD1 identical over 8 bases. Looked up from germline, CDR1 is SGHDN and CDR2 is FVKESK. CDR3 length: 15 residues. The trim removed 1 base at V and 10 bases at J, leaving 6 bases unmatched. The CDR3 reads CASSQGQGAQSPLHF. The CDR3, as DNA: TGTGCCAGCAGCCAAGGTCAGGGGGCACAGTCACCCCTCCACTTT.

The chain employs TRBV19 and TRBJ1-5; the D is unclear. V was trimmed by 7 bases and J by 1 base, leaving 8 bases between them. This CDR3 spans 13 amino acids. In germline, CDR1 is LNHDA, CDR2 SQIVND (reference sequence). The CDR3 region has the DNA TGTGCCAGTACCAGAGGAAGCAATCAGCCCCAGCATTTT. Protein product: CASTRGSNQPQHF.

Comments on this clone: Its ends do not fully match the called genes, so a read error is possible. This CDR3 is CAISSRDRGRVAKNIQYF. The CDR3 nucleotides are TGTGCCATCAGCAGCAGGGACAGGGGGCGGGTGGCCAAAAACATTCAGTACTTC. The chain is built from TRBV15 and TRBJ2-4; TRBD1 matches at 12 bases. In germline, CDR1 is LNHNV, CDR2 YYDKDF (reference sequence). The CDR3 consists of 18 residues. Together with reference TRBV15 and TRBJ2-4, the CDR3 gives the full variable domain: DAMVIQNPRYQVTQFGKPVTLSCSQTLNHNVMYWYQQKSSQAPKLLFHYYDKDFNNEADTPDNFQSRRPNTSFCFLDIRSPGLGDTAMYLCAISSRDRGRVAKNIQYFGAGTRLSVL.

This clone was picked up one time. The V call is TRBV6-6, the J call TRBJ2-6; no firm D call. Germline CDR1 and CDR2: MNHNY and SVGAGI (reference sequence). This CDR3 comprises 14 residues. The germline V and J ends were trimmed by 6 bases and 0 bases, with 6 bases remaining between them. The CDR3 DNA is TGTGCCAGCAGCCCTAGCTCTGGGGCCAACGTCCTGACTTTC. This gives the protein CASSPSSGANVLTF.

V gene TRBV6-7 combines with J gene TRBJ2-3, with D possibly being TRBD1 (6 bases). Being an ORF, TRBV6-7 has a function that is uncertain. V was clipped by 6 bases and J by 8 bases, with 18 bases between them. This CDR3 comprises 14 residues. CDR3 bases: TGTGCCAGCAGGTGGCCCTTTAGGGGGAGTACGCAGTATTTT. Its protein product is CASRWPFRGSTQYF.

The V call is TRBV5-4, the J call TRBJ1-4; tentatively, D is TRBD1 (6 bases). Germline V gene lookup returns CDR1 SGHNT and CDR2 YYREEE (reference sequence). V lost 0 bases to trimming and J lost 5 bases, with 11 bases between them. CDR3 size: 15 residues. The CDR3 is CASSLEQGPNEKLFF. CDR3 DNA: TGTGCCAGCAGCTTGGAACAGGGCCCGAATGAAAAACTGTTTTTT.

This chain links TRBV7-2 with TRBJ2-7; tentative D call: TRBD1 (5 bases). Germline V gene data show CDR1 as SGHTA and CDR2 as FQGNSA. Deletions cut 4 bases from V and 3 bases from J, with 7 bases between. CDR3 size: 12 residues. CDR3 bases: TGTGCCAGCAGCTACCAGGGCTACGAGCAGTACTTC. It yields the protein CASSYQGYEQYF.

This chain uses TRBV7-9 with TRBJ2-1; D may be TRBD2 (5 bases). The V end was cut by 3 bases, the J end by 3 bases, with 12 bases between. Germline lookup yields CDR1 SEHNR and CDR2 FQNEAQ (reference sequence). There are 15 residues in the CDR3. DNA for the CDR3: TGTGCCAGCAGCTTGCGGCGGACTTTCTACAATGAGCAGTTCTTC. Its translation: CASSLRRTFYNEQFF.